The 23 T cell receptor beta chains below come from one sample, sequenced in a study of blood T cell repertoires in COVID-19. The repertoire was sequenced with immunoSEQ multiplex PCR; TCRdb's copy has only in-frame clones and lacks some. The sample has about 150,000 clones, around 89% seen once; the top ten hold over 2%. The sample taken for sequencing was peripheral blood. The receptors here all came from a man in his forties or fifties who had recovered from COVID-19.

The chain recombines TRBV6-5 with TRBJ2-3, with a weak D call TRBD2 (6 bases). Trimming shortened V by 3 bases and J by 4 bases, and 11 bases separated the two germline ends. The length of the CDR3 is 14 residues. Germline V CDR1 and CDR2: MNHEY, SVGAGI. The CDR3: CASSYRRRADTQYF. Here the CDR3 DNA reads TGTGCCAGCAGTTATCGACGGAGGGCAGATACGCAGTATTTT.

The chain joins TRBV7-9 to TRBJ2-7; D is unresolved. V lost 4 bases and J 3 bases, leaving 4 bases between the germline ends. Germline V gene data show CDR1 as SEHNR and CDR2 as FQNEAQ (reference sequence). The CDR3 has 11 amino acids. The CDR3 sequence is CASSSDYEQYF. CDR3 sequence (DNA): TGTGCCAGCAGCTCAGACTACGAGCAGTACTTC.

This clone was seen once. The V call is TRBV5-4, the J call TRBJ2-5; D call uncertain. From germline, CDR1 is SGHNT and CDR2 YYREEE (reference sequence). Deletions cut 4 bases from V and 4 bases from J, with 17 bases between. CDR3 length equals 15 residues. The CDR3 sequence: CASSESLRVGETQYF. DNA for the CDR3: TGTGCCAGCAGCGAGAGCCTCCGGGTCGGAGAGACCCAGTACTTC.

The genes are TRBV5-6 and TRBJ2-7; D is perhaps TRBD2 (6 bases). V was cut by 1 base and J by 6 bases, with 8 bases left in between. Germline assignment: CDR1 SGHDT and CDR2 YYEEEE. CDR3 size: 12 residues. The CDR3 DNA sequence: TGTGCCAGCAGCTTGCGGGGACTCGAGCAGTACTTC. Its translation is CASSLRGLEQYF.

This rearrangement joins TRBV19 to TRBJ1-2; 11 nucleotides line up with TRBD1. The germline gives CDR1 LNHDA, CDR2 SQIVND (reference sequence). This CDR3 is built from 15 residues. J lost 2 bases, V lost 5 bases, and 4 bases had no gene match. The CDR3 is CASSPWTGGNYGYTF. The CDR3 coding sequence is TGTGCCAGTAGTCCGTGGACAGGGGGCAACTATGGCTACACCTTC. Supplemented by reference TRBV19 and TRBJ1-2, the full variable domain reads DGGITQSPKYLFRKEGQNVTLSCEQNLNHDAMYWYRQDPGQGLRLIYYSQIVNDFQKGDIAEGYSVSREKKESFPLTVTSAQKNPTAFYLCASSPWTGGNYGYTFGSGTRLTVV.

The CDR3, as DNA: TGTGCCAGCAGCTTACGGCTAGCAAAAGAGCAGTACTTC. Residues: CASSLRLAKEQYF. This rearrangement joins TRBV11-1 to TRBJ2-7, with a possible D match to TRBD2 (5 bases). The CDR3 has 13 amino acids. Deletions cut 2 bases from V and 7 bases from J, with 12 bases between. In germline, CDR1 is SGHAT, CDR2 FQDESV (reference sequence).

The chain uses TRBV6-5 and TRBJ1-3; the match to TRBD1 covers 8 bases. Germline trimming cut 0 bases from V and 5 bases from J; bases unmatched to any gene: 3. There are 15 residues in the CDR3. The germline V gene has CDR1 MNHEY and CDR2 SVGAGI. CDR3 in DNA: TGTGCCAGCAGTTACTCGCAGGGGGCTAGAAACACCATATATTTT. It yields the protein CASSYSQGARNTIYF.

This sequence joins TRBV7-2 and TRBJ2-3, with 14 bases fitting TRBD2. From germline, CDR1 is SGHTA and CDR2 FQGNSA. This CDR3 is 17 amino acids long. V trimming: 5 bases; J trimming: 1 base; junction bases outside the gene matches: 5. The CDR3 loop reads CASSPKGLAGGTDTQYF. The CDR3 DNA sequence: TGTGCCAGCAGCCCGAAGGGACTAGCGGGGGGCACAGATACGCAGTATTTT.

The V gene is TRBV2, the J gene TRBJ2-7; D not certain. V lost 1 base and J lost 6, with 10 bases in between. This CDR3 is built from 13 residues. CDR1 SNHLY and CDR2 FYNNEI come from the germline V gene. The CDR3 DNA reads TGTGCCAGCAGTGAAGGGTCGATCGGCGAGCAGTACTTC. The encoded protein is CASSEGSIGEQYF.

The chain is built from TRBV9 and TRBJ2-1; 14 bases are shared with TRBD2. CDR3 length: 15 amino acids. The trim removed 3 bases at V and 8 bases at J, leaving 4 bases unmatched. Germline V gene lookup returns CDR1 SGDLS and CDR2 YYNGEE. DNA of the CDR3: TGTGCCAGCAGCGCGGGGGGACTAGCGGGAGATGAGCAGTTCTTC. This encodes CASSAGGLAGDEQFF.

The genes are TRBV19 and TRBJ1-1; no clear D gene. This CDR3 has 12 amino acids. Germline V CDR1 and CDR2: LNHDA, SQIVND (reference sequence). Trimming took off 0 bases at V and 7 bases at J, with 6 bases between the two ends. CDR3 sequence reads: CASSIESGEAFF. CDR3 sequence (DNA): TGTGCCAGTAGTATAGAGTCGGGTGAAGCTTTCTTT.

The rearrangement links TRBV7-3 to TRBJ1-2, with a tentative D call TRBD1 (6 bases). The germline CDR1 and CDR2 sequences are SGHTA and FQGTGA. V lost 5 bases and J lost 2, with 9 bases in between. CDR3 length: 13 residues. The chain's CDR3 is CASSPGQNYGYTF. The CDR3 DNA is TGTGCCAGCAGCCCCGGACAGAACTATGGCTACACCTTC.

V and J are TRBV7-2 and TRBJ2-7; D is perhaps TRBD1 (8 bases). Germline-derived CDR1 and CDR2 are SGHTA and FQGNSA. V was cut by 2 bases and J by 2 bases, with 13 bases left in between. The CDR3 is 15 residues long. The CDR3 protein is CASSLSGTGPYEQYF. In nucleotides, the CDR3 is TGTGCCAGCAGCTTAAGCGGGACAGGACCCTACGAGCAGTACTTC. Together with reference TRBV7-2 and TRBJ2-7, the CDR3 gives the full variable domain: GAGVSQSPSNKVTEKGKDVELRCDPISGHTALYWYRQSLGQGLEFLIYFQGNSAPDKSGLPSDRFSAERTGGSVSTLTIQRTQQEDSAVYLCASSLSGTGPYEQYFGPGTRLTVT.

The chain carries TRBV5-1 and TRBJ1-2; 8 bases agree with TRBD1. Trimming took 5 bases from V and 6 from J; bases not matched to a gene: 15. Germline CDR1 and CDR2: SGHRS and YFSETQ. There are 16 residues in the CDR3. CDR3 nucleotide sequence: TGCGCCAGCAGTCTGAACAGGGGGTCCCCCGGCAATGGCTACACCTTC. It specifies CASSLNRGSPGNGYTF.

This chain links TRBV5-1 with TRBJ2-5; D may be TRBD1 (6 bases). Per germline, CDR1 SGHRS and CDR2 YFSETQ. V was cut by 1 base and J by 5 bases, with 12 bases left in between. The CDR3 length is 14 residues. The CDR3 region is CASSLQGKGETQYF. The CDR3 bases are TGCGCCAGCAGCTTGCAGGGGAAGGGGGAGACCCAGTACTTC.

The CDR3 coding sequence is TGTGCCAGCAGTCCCTGGGACATAGTGAACACTGAAGCTTTCTTT. It specifies CASSPWDIVNTEAFF. The V and J genes are TRBV6-2 or TRBV6-3 and TRBJ1-1; the D gene is possibly TRBD1 (6 bases). This CDR3 has 15 residues. Per the germline V gene, CDR1 is MNHEY and CDR2 is SVGEGT. Trimming shortened V by 5 bases and J by 0 bases, and 13 bases separated the two germline ends.

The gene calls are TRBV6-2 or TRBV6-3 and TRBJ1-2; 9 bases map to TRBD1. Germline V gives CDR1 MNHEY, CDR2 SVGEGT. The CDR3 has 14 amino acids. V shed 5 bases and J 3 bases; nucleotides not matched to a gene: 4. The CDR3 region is CASSPQGADYGYTF. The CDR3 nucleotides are TGTGCCAGCAGTCCACAGGGGGCGGACTATGGCTACACCTTC.

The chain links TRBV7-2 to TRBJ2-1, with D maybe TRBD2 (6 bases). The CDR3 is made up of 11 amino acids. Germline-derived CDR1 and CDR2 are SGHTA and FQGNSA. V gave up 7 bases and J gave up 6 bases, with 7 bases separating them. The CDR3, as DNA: TGTGCCAGCACGGGAGCCAATGAGCAGTTCTTC. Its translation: CASTGANEQFF.

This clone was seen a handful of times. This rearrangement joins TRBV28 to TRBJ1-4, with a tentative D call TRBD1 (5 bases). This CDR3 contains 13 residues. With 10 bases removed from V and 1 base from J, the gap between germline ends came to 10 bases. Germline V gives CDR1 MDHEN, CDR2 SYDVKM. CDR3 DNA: TGTGCCATCTCGGGGGGAACTAATGAAAAACTGTTTTTT. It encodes CAISGGTNEKLFF.

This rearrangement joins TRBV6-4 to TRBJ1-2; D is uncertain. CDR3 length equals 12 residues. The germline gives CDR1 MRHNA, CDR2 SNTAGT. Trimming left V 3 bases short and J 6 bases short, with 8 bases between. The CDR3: CASSDGSHGYTF. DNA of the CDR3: TGTGCCAGCAGTGATGGTAGCCATGGCTACACCTTC.

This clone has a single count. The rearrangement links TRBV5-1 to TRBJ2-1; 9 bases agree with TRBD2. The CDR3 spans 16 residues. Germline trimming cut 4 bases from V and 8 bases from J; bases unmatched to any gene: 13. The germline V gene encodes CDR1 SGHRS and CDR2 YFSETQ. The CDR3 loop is CASSGRVAGARDEQFF. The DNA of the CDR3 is TGCGCCAGCAGCGGGAGGGTAGCGGGGGCCAGGGATGAGCAGTTCTTC. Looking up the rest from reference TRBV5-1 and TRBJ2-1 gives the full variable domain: KAGVTQTPRYLIKTRGQQVTLSCSPISGHRSVSWYQQTPGQGLQFLFEYFSETQRNKGNFPGRFSGRQFSNSRSEMNVSTLELGDSALYLCASSGRVAGARDEQFFGPGTRLTVL.

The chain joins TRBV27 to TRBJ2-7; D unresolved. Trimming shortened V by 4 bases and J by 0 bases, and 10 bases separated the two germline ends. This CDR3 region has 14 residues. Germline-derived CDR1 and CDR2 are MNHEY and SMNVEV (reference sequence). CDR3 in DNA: TGTGCCAGCAGTTCCCGGTTGAACTCCTACGAGCAGTACTTC. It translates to CASSSRLNSYEQYF.

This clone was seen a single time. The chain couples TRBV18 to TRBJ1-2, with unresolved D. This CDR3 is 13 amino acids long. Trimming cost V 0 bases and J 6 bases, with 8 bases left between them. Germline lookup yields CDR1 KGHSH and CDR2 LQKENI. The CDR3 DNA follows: TGTGCCAGCTCACCACCGGTTCAGAATGGCTACACCTTC. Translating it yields CASSPPVQNGYTF. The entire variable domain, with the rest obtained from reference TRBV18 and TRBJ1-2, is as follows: NAGVMQNPRHLVRRRGQEARLRCSPMKGHSHVYWYRQLPEEGLKFMVYLQKENIIDESGMPKERFSAEFPKEGPSILRIQQVVRGDSAAYFCASSPPVQNGYTFGSGTRLTVV.